The clone carrying this TCR beta chain was counted a few times. The data were taken from a study of T-cell reconstitution after alpha-beta-depleted transplantation in children. Unique molecular identifiers were incorporated into the prepared TCRbeta library. From the PCR reads, TCRdb called clonotypes with MiXCR, one entry per CDR3 protein. The sample holds 400,000 to 500,000 distinct CDR3 sequences; under 13% are singletons and the top ten take over 4.5%. The V and J ends lost 5 bases and 6 bases, in that order; junction bases with no gene match: 11. CDR3 length: 15 amino acids. This sequence was found in a human donor who donated a stem cell graft to a child with acute myeloid leukemia. Material: PBMCs from the stem cell graft donor, obtained from the stem cell graft. The chain uses TRBV12-3 or TRBV12-4 and TRBJ1-2; 8 bases fit TRBD1. CDR3 DNA sequence: TGTGCCAGCAGTCCGGAGAGGACAGGGAGGGATGGCTACACCTTC. Translating gives CASSPERTGRDGYTF.